This T cell receptor beta chain is from a study of cytomegalovirus exposure and HLA in healthy donors. Study-level information: Earlier findings included some 120 million unique TCR beta sequences obtained from about 170 million T cells. Samples from HLA-typed donors yielded 85 million to 95 million unique TCRs in an early data release. Notes on the study in general: Researchers catalogued under 200 TCR beta chains as cytomegalovirus-associated.

V dropped 6 bases and J dropped 4 bases, with 16 bases sitting between them. The germline gives CDR1 MNHNS, CDR2 SASEGT. The CDR3 is 15 residues long. As for this clone: Antigen: not known.

The PCR had 60 Vbeta and 13 Jbeta primers. Per the original methods: In a later analysis, the count reached roughly 80 million unique TCR beta chains, with about 12 million shared. Clones were read by immunoSEQ multiplex PCR, and TCRdb kept only the in-frame ones, dropping some. V and J calls and clone size follow that table, whereas D and trimming were derived from the DNA. The sample shows around 150,000 clones, approximately 60% of them seen only once. The receptor was derived from a woman in her sixties in good health and CMV-seropositive. The sample comprised PBMCs. This rearrangement joins TRBV6-1 to TRBJ2-1; the D gene is possibly TRBD2 (5 bases). The CDR3 sequence is CASRRADSMYNEQFF. CDR3 DNA: TGTGCCAGCAGGCGGGCAGATTCAATGTACAATGAGCAGTTCTTC.